These 9 T cell receptor beta chains came from one sample sequenced in a study of T-cell memory formation after mild COVID-19. TCRdb redid the calling of the 5' RACE reads with MiXCR, one entry per CDR3 protein. The sample carries a few hundred thousand distinct CDR3 sequences, 15% to 20% recorded once. The sequenced sample was PBMCs or a T cell subset sorted from them (not recorded which). Receptors were obtained from a man between 18 and 35 years old who had mild COVID-19 (a few samples of this study predate the infection). Cell type and time point are not known.

This clonotype was seen more than once but under ten times. V gene TRBV7-6 combines with J gene TRBJ1-2; D not resolved. CDR3 size: 13 residues. V dropped 1 base and J dropped 9 bases, with 12 bases sitting between them. The germline V gene has CDR1 SGHVS and CDR2 FNYEAQ. The CDR3 here is CASSLGQVGSYTF. The CDR3 region has the DNA TGTGCCAGCAGCTTAGGTCAGGTTGGGAGCTACACCTTC. The whole variable domain, filled in from reference TRBV7-6 and TRBJ1-2, reads GAGVSQSPRYKVTKRGQDVALRCDPISGHVSLYWYRQALGQGPEFLTYFNYEAQQDKSGLPNDRFSAERPEGSISTLTIQRTEQRDSAMYRCASSLGQVGSYTFGSGTRLTVV.

This rearrangement joins TRBV12-3 or TRBV12-4 to TRBJ2-2; TRBD2 aligns across 10 bases. CDR3 length equals 15 residues. Trimming removed 8 bases from V and 7 bases from J; junction bases left unmatched: 10. In DNA, the CDR3 is TGTGCCAGCGGCTGGGCTAGCGGGGGATTCGGGGAGCTGTTTTTT. It is translated as CASGWASGGFGELFF.

This clonotype was recorded a few times. This chain uses TRBV5-4 with TRBJ2-1, with 8 positions matching TRBD1. The germline V gene has CDR1 SGHNT and CDR2 YYREEE (reference sequence). Trimming at V came to 3 bases and at J to 9 bases, leaving 8 bases not matched to a gene. CDR3 length equals 14 residues. CDR3 coding DNA: TGTGCCAGCAGCTCGTCGGCAGGGGGCGGTGAGCAGTTCTTC. Its protein is CASSSSAGGGEQFF. The variable domain in full, with the rest retrieved from reference TRBV5-4 and TRBJ2-1, is ETGVTQSPTHLIKTRGQQVTLRCSSQSGHNTVSWYQQALGQGPQFIFQYYREEENGRGNFPPRFSGLQFPNYSSELNVNALELDDSALYLCASSSSAGGGEQFFGPGTRLTVL.

The genes are TRBV10-3 and TRBJ2-1; no firm D call. This CDR3 region has 14 residues. CDR1 and CDR2 (germline): ENHRY, SYGVKD. Trimming cost V 4 bases and J 2 bases, with 9 bases left between them. CDR3 protein: CAISGTAAYNEQFF. CDR3 DNA sequence: TGTGCCATCAGTGGCACAGCAGCCTACAATGAGCAGTTCTTC.

This clonotype has only a few counts. This sequence joins TRBV7-2 and TRBJ1-5; tentative D call: TRBD1 (6 bases). This CDR3 contains 14 residues. Trimming cost V 3 bases and J 7 bases, with 13 bases left between them. Germline CDR1 SGHTA, CDR2 FQGNSA. The CDR3 nucleotides read TGTGCCAGCAGCTTTTCACAGGGTGGGCAGCCCCAGCATTTT. Protein product: CASSFSQGGQPQHF.

The CDR3 DNA reads as TGTGCCAGCACGAACAGGGTCAATGAGCAGTTCTTC. Encoded protein: CASTNRVNEQFF. The chain joins TRBV6-5 to TRBJ2-1, with D possibly matching TRBD1 (6 bases). Germline V gives CDR1 MNHEY, CDR2 SVGAGI. The CDR3 totals 12 residues. V lost 7 bases, J lost 6 bases, and 10 bases lay in between.

This clonotype was seen a few times. The chain uses TRBV7-2 and TRBJ2-4; 12 nucleotides match TRBD2. V trimming: 1 base; J trimming: 6 bases; junction bases outside the gene matches: 1. The CDR3 runs to 15 residues. The V gene's germline CDR1 is SGHTA and CDR2 FQGNSA. The CDR3 sequence is CASSLVLAGGNIQYF. The CDR3 DNA is TGTGCCAGCAGCTTAGTACTAGCGGGGGGAAACATTCAGTACTTC.

The chain is built from TRBV29-1 and TRBJ1-1; D is unclear. The CDR3 sequence is 12 residues long. Between the trimmed V and J ends, which lost 4 bases and 1 base, there was a span of 7 bases. Germline CDR1 SQVTM, CDR2 ANQGSEA. The CDR3 spells CSVVQTNTEAFF. CDR3 DNA sequence: TGCAGCGTTGTACAAACGAACACTGAAGCTTTCTTT. The full variable domain, completed using reference TRBV29-1 and TRBJ1-1, is SAVISQKPSRDICQRGTSLTIQCQVDSQVTMMFWYRQQPGQSLTLIATANQGSEATYESGFVIDKFPISRPNLTFSTLTVSNMSPEDSSIYLCSVVQTNTEAFFGQGTRLTVV.

This clonotype was seen a few times. The chain carries TRBV7-6 and TRBJ2-7; D is possibly TRBD2 (5 bases). Deletions cut 5 bases from V and 2 bases from J, with 10 bases between. This CDR3 region has 13 residues. The germline gives CDR1 SGHVS, CDR2 FNYEAQ. CDR3 coding DNA: TGTGCCAGCAGCCCCGGGGAAGCCTACGAGCAGTACGTC. Its translation is CASSPGEAYEQYV.